The present entry profiles one TCR beta chain with its context. Its antigen is not identified. The record originates from a study of STAT5B mutations in CD4+ large granular lymphocyte leukemia. Study-wide context: Among healthy donors, a particular HLA allele went with more CDR3 'QG' motifs.

CDR1 is SNHLY, CDR2 FYNNEI, per germline. V was cut by 4 bases and J by 4 bases, with 10 bases left in between. The CDR3 spans 13 residues. Study findings and constraints: Compared with healthy controls (2/35), patient top clones favored TRBV06 (8/27). Patient CD4-sorted repertoires stayed more clonal than healthy ones after leukemic-clone removal.

Repertoires were generated with immunoSEQ multiplex PCR, while TCRdb's copy carries only in-frame clones and drops some. The sample contains about 45,000 clones, around 86% of which appear only once. The rearrangement links TRBV2 to TRBJ2-5; D ambiguous. Sequencing input: CD4+ T cells from blood buffy coats. The clonotype comes from a human donor in good health. The CDR3 DNA sequence: TGTGCCAGCAGTGTGGATAGCAGAGAGACCCAGTACTTC. This encodes CASSVDSRETQYF.